The 11 T cell receptor beta chains given below trace back to one sample, sequenced in a study of blood T cell repertoires in COVID-19. The repertoire was sequenced with immunoSEQ multiplex PCR; TCRdb's copy has only in-frame clones and lacks some. The sample lists around 250,000 clones, around 86% seen once, with approximately 2.1% in the top ten. Sequencing was done on a sample of PBMCs or T cells enriched from blood (not recorded which). The receptors derive from a woman aged 50 to 60 who had recovered from COVID-19.

This clone turned up a few times. The DNA for the CDR3 is TGTGCCAGCAGCTTAAGGGGACAGGGGGACGAAAAACTGTTTTTT. It codes for CASSLRGQGDEKLFF. The chain is built from TRBV7-9 and TRBJ1-4, with TRBD1 matching 11 bases. The CDR3 covers 15 residues. The germline gives CDR1 SEHNR, CDR2 FQNEAQ (reference sequence). V dropped 2 bases and J dropped 8; count of bases not matched to a gene: 4.

This chain links TRBV27 with TRBJ2-7; TRBD1 agrees at 10 bases. The CDR3 contains 14 residues. The ends lost 4 bases at V and 1 base at J; junction bases unmatched: 1. From germline, CDR1 is MNHEY and CDR2 SMNVEV (reference sequence). CDR3 sequence reads: CASSSDRGSYEQYF. Here the CDR3 DNA reads TGTGCCAGCAGTTCGGACAGGGGGTCCTACGAGCAGTACTTC.

This sequence joins TRBV20-1 and TRBJ1-4; possibly TRBD1 for D (5 bases). V was shortened by 5 bases and J by 10 bases, with 20 bases between the two germline ends. In germline, CDR1 is DFQATT, CDR2 SNEGSKA (reference sequence). This CDR3 spans 14 amino acids. The CDR3 protein is CSAGGTAGSGKLFF. CDR3 coding DNA: TGCAGTGCTGGTGGGACCGCGGGGTCGGGAAAACTGTTTTTT.

This chain joins TRBV30 and TRBJ2-5, with 7 nucleotides matching TRBD1. V dropped 0 bases and J dropped 10; count of bases not matched to a gene: 8. This CDR3 has 13 residues. The germline V gene has CDR1 GTSNPN and CDR2 SVGIG (reference sequence). The CDR3, as DNA: TGTGCCTGGAGTGTCGGGACAGTCCAGGACCAGTACTTC. Translation gives CAWSVGTVQDQYF.

This chain connects TRBV4-3 to TRBJ2-3, with 10 bases fitting TRBD2. The CDR3 spans 18 residues. Germline values: CDR1 LGHNA, CDR2 YSLEER. V dropped 0 bases and J dropped 8; count of bases not matched to a gene: 14. The CDR3 region has the DNA TGCGCCAGCAGCCAAGATCCCGGCCCGAGCGGGAGGGGGGGTACGCAGTATTTT. Protein sequence: CASSQDPGPSGRGGTQYF.

This chain connects TRBV9 to TRBJ1-1; tentative D call: TRBD1 (6 bases). This CDR3 comprises 15 residues. V shed 1 base and J shed 6 bases, with 16 bases lying between them. Looked up from germline, CDR1 is SGDLS and CDR2 is YYNGEE. CDR3 in amino acids: CASSVSREGVAEAFF. The CDR3 bases are TGTGCCAGCAGCGTAAGTCGGGAGGGGGTGGCTGAAGCTTTCTTT.

The chain has TRBV7-2 and TRBJ2-7; TRBD2 aligns across 15 bases. The end of the DNA fits TRBJ2-5 better, so the J call may be wrong. The CDR3 consists of 17 residues. CDR1 and CDR2 (germline): SGHTA, FQGNSA. The CDR3 DNA follows: TGTGCCAGCAGCAAGGGACTAGCGGGGGGCCGCCAAGAGACCCAGTACTTC. It is translated as CASSKGLAGGRQETQYF.

The chain is built from TRBV19 and TRBJ1-2; D call uncertain. This CDR3 comprises 12 residues. Germline V gene lookup returns CDR1 LNHDA and CDR2 SQIVND (reference sequence). The V gene lost 4 bases and the J gene lost 8 bases, with 11 bases spanning the gap. The CDR3: CASSSRAWGYTF. The CDR3 nucleotides are TGTGCCAGTAGTAGCCGAGCGTGGGGCTACACCTTC.

This chain joins TRBV15 and TRBJ2-7; D possibly corresponds to TRBD2 (6 bases). Between the trimmed V and J ends, which lost 0 bases and 1 base, there was a span of 13 bases. The CDR3 totals 16 residues. The germline CDR1 and CDR2 sequences are LNHNV and YYDKDF (reference sequence). The CDR3 DNA reads as TGTGCCACCAGCAGAGATCTCGCGGGGCCTTCCTACGAGCAGTACTTC. Amino acid sequence: CATSRDLAGPSYEQYF.

This chain's CDR3 is CASSKGTGVYEQYF. The CDR3 nucleotides read TGTGCCAGCAGCAAAGGGACAGGGGTGTACGAGCAGTACTTC. The rearrangement uses TRBV14 and TRBJ2-7, with TRBD1 matching 10 bases. The CDR3 contains 14 residues. Germline V gene data show CDR1 as SGHDN and CDR2 as FVKESK. V lost 5 bases, J lost 4 bases, and 5 bases stayed unmatched.

The sample holds a few counts of this clone. J is TRBJ2-7 and V is TRBV9; 7 bases align to TRBD1. The CDR3 covers 14 residues. In germline, CDR1 is SGDLS, CDR2 YYNGEE. V lost 5 bases and J lost 6; bases outside the gene matches: 11. CDR3 sequence reads: CASSDDRALGEQYF. Written as DNA, the CDR3 is TGTGCCAGCAGTGACGACAGGGCCCTCGGCGAGCAGTACTTC.